This T cell receptor beta chain was captured in a study of T cell changes during pregnancy in multiple sclerosis. Germline lookup yields CDR1 MNHEY and CDR2 SMNVEV (reference sequence). Losses at the gene ends were 6 bases for V and 4 bases for J; bases not matched to a gene: 8. CDR3 length: 16 residues. The protocol was immunoSEQ multiplex PCR, while the TCRdb copy is restricted to in-frame clones and leaves out a portion. Seen here are just over 30,000 clones, roughly 87% observed once, and the top ten hold more than 9.5%. The sample here was CD8+ T cells from peripheral blood mononuclear cells, taken in the first trimester of pregnancy. The chain combines TRBV27 with TRBJ2-2; 10 nucleotides line up with TRBD1. The clonotype originates from a female donor with multiple sclerosis, enrolled in a pregnancy study. In nucleotides, the CDR3 is TGTGCCAGCAGACCGACAGGGGGCGTTTTCACCGGGGAGCTGTTTTTT. This gives the protein CASRPTGGVFTGELFF.